A selection of T cell receptor beta chains follows, all from one sample in a study of OX40 agonist ivuxolimab in advanced cancers. Method: immunoSEQ multiplex PCR; TCRdb's copy keeps in-frame clones and lacks some. The sample contains about 50,000 clones, 60% to 80% of which appear only once. The sample consisted of CD4+ or CD8+ T cells sorted from blood, taken in a trial of the OX40 agonist ivuxolimab. The receptor set was obtained from an adult with an advanced solid tumor such as melanoma, head and neck, liver or kidney cancer. The CDR3 runs from the conserved cysteine through the conserved F or W. A D gene is named only where the DNA matches it firmly. A row's size may be missing; if present it is once, few, many or a size class.

V gene	clone size	J gene	D gene	CDR3 protein	CDR3 DNA
TRBV7-2	few	TRBJ2-7	TRBD1	CASSPAGTGSYEQYF	TGTGCCAGCAGCCCCGCGGGGACAGGGTCATACGAGCAGTACTTC
TRBV14	once	TRBJ1-6	.	CASSPSQGGDNSPLHF	TGTGCCAGCAGCCCGTCACAGGGAGGCGATAACTCACCCCTCCACTTT
TRBV9	.	TRBJ1-1	.	CASSPPGFGGTEAFF	TGTGCCAGCAGCCCGCCAGGATTCGGGGGCACTGAAGCTTTCTTT
TRBV2	.	TRBJ2-2	TRBD1	CASSPDRVRTGELFF	TGTGCCAGCAGTCCTGACAGGGTTCGAACCGGGGAGCTGTTTTTT
TRBV5-1	.	TRBJ2-5	.	CASSTSSVSQETQYF	TGCGCCAGCAGCACGTCTAGCGTCTCACAAGAGACCCAGTACTTC
TRBV7-2	.	TRBJ2-7	.	CASSFGQYAVYEQYF	TGTGCCAGCAGCTTCGGGCAGTACGCTGTTTACGAGCAGTACTTC
TRBV5-6	.	TRBJ2-3	TRBD2	CASSLPSSGGKDTQYF	TGTGCCAGCAGCTTGCCCTCTAGCGGGGGGAAAGATACGCAGTATTTT
TRBV18	.	TRBJ2-7	TRBD1	CASSPPTGQGFGQYF	TGTGCCAGCTCACCACCTACCGGACAGGGCTTCGGGCAGTACTTC
TRBV5-4	.	TRBJ1-5	TRBD1	CASSRSDRTRNSNQPQHF	TGTGCCAGCAGCCGATCGGACAGGACCCGCAATAGCAATCAGCCCCAGCATTTT
TRBV18	once	TRBJ2-3	.	CASSLGSTDTQYF	TGTGCCAGCTCCCTAGGGAGTACAGATACGCAGTATTTT
TRBV13	.	TRBJ2-1	.	CASSGTGSVSYNEQFF	TGTGCCAGCAGCGGAACCGGGTCAGTCTCCTACAATGAGCAGTTCTTC
TRBV2	few	TRBJ2-7	.	CASSEAGSSSYEQYF	TGTGCCAGCAGTGAAGCGGGCTCGAGCTCCTACGAGCAGTACTTC
TRBV18	.	TRBJ2-1	.	CASSPDAYNEQFF	TGTGCCAGCTCACCTGACGCATACAATGAGCAGTTCTTC
TRBV7-2	once	TRBJ2-6	.	CASSRAGSLSGANVLTF	TGTGCCAGCAGCCGCGCGGGCAGTCTCTCTGGGGCCAACGTCCTGACTTTC
TRBV9	.	TRBJ2-3	.	CASSVSSTTDTQYF	TGTGCCAGCAGCGTATCCAGCACTACAGATACGCAGTATTTT
TRBV7-6	once	TRBJ2-1	TRBD2	CASSLGGGLANEQFF	TGTGCCAGCAGCTTAGGAGGAGGACTAGCAAATGAGCAGTTCTTC
TRBV28	.	TRBJ1-4	TRBD1	CASSTPGQGTEKLFF	TGTGCCAGCAGTACCCCGGGACAGGGGACCGAAAAACTGTTTTTT
TRBV9	few	TRBJ2-2	.	CASSVQNGELFF	TGTGCCAGCAGCGTACAGAACGGGGAGCTGTTTTTT
TRBV6-5	once	TRBJ2-7	TRBD1	CASAGGFSYEQYF	TGTGCCAGCGCAGGGGGCTTCTCCTACGAGCAGTACTTC
TRBV7-6	.	TRBJ2-2	TRBD2	CASSLTAGVVGELFF	TGTGCCAGCAGCTTAACAGCGGGAGTGGTCGGGGAGCTGTTTTTT
TRBV4-1	.	TRBJ1-5	.	CASSQVPARELNQPQHF	TGCGCCAGCAGCCAAGTTCCTGCTCGAGAGCTCAATCAGCCCCAGCATTTT
TRBV6-5	.	TRBJ2-1	.	CASSYLQGLLYNEQFF	TGTGCCAGCAGTTACTTACAGGGCCTCCTTTACAATGAGCAGTTCTTC
TRBV2	.	TRBJ2-2	.	CASSDSRQTGELFF	TGTGCCAGCAGTGATTCTAGACAGACCGGGGAGCTGTTTTTT
TRBV23-1	.	TRBJ2-3	.	CASSQSKTVSGTDTQYF	TGCGCCAGCAGTCAATCGAAGACAGTCTCAGGCACAGATACGCAGTATTTT
TRBV28	.	TRBJ1-2	TRBD1	CASSSGQGYGYTF	TGTGCCAGCAGTTCAGGACAGGGCTATGGCTACACCTTC
TRBV19	once	TRBJ2-1	TRBD2	CASSGTSGRVRSYNEQFF	TGTGCCAGTAGTGGGACTAGCGGGAGGGTAAGGTCCTACAATGAGCAGTTCTTC
TRBV5-1	once	TRBJ1-1	.	CASSLGTYRVGTEAFF	TGCGCCAGCAGCTTGGGGACTTACAGGGTTGGCACTGAAGCTTTCTTT
TRBV5-1	.	TRBJ2-5	.	CASSLPPVETQYF	TGCGCCAGCAGCTTGCCCCCGGTGGAGACCCAGTACTTC
TRBV9	.	TRBJ2-2	TRBD2	CASSVIAGDFRELFF	TGTGCCAGCAGCGTAATAGCGGGAGATTTTAGGGAGCTGTTTTTT
TRBV28	.	TRBJ1-5	.	CASIPGDSNQPQHF	TGTGCCAGCATTCCAGGGGATAGCAATCAGCCCCAGCATTTT
TRBV9	.	TRBJ2-1	TRBD1	CASSGGQGPWNEQFF	TGTGCCAGCAGCGGGGGACAGGGGCCCTGGAATGAGCAGTTCTTC
TRBV27	.	TRBJ2-1	TRBD1	CASTSFRDRQNEQFF	TGTGCCAGCACCTCCTTCCGGGACAGGCAAAATGAGCAGTTCTTC
TRBV7-2	.	TRBJ1-4	.	CASSLAGRGNEKLFF	TGTGCCAGCAGCTTAGCGGGGCGGGGGAATGAAAAACTGTTTTTT
TRBV10-1	.	TRBJ2-5	.	CASNGGGEKTQYF	TGCGCCAGCAACGGAGGTGGGGAAAAGACCCAGTACTTC
TRBV7-3	.	TRBJ1-3	.	CASVRRTSGNTIYF	TGTGCCAGCGTACGGCGGACCTCTGGAAACACCATATATTTT
TRBV29-1	.	TRBJ1-1	TRBD1	CSSGQGDTEAFF	TGCAGCTCGGGACAGGGGGACACTGAAGCTTTCTTT
TRBV19	once	TRBJ2-3	.	CASGDTDTQYF	TGTGCGTCGGGGGACACAGATACGCAGTATTTT